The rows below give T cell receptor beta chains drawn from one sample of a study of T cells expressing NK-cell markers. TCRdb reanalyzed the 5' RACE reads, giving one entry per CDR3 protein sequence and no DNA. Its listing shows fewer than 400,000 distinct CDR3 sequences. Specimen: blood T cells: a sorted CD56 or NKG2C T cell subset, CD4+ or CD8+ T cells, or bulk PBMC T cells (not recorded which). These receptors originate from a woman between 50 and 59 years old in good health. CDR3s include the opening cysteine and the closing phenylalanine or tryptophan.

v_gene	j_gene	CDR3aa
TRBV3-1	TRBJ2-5	CASSPTREGTQYF
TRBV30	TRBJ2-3	CAWSGGGGADTQYF
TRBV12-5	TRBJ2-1	CASGFWGTSGSNEQFF
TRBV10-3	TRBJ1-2	CAISELDRVGYTF
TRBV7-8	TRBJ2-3	CASSLEIRTDTQYF
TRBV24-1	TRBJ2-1	CATSRWNEQFF
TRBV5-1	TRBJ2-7	CASSSPGQEGEQYF
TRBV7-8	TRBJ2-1	CASSPGTSGRAQYNEQFF
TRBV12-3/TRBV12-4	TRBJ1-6	CASRTNLANSPLHF
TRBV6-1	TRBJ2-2	CASSEVASGRAGELFF
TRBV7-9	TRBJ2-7	CASSLVSLTPPYEQYF
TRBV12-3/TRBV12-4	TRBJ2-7	CASGLAGGPINEQYF
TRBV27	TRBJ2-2	CASSPNPGPGELFF
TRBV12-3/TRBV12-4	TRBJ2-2	CASRTSGSVSSGELFF